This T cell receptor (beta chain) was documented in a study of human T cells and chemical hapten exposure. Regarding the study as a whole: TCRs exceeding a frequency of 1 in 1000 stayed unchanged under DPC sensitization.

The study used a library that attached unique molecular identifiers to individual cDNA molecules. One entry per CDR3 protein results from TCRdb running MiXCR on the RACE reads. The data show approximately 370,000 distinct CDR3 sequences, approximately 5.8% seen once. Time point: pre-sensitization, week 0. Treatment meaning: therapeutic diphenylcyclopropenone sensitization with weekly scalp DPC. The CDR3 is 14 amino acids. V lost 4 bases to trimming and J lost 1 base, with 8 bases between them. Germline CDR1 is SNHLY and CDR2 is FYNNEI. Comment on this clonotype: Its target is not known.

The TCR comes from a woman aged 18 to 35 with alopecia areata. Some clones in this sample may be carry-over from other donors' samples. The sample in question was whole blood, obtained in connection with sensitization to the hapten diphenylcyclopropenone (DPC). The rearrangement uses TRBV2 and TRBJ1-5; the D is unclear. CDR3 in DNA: TGTGCCAGCAGTGCACGGCAGAGCAATCAGCCCCAGCATTTT. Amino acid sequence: CASSARQSNQPQHF.